Below, 22 T cell receptor beta chains from the same sample are listed, as sequenced in a study of blood T cell repertoires in COVID-19. Clones were sequenced by immunoSEQ multiplex PCR, and TCRdb holds only the in-frame ones, with some missing. The sample has 150,000 to 200,000 clones, approximately 80% seen once. Sequencing was done on a sample of PBMCs or T cells enriched from blood (not recorded which). The receptors here all came from a man in his 60s who had been exposed to COVID-19.

The chain links TRBV13 to TRBJ2-1; 7 bases agree with TRBD1. The CDR3 length is 15 residues. Germline CDR1 reads PRHDT; CDR2 reads FYEKMQ (reference sequence). V lost 3 bases to trimming and J lost 4 bases; unmatched junction nucleotides: 6. CDR3 in DNA: TGTGCCAGCAGCTTTCGGACAGGTTTATACAATGAGCAGTTCTTC. Translating it yields CASSFRTGLYNEQFF.

This chain uses TRBV5-4 with TRBJ1-1, with D unclear. Germline CDR1 and CDR2: SGHNT and YYREEE (reference sequence). This CDR3 region has 13 residues. V lost 4 bases and J lost 11, with 18 bases in between. CDR3 region: CASSPAPEAWAFF. CDR3 bases: TGTGCCAGCAGCCCCGCCCCCGAGGCCTGGGCTTTCTTT.

This clone was observed a few times. V usage is TRBV19 and J usage is TRBJ2-1, with 13 nucleotides matching TRBD2. Per germline, CDR1 LNHDA and CDR2 SQIVND (reference sequence). With V trimmed by 6 bases and J by 0 bases, 5 bases remained unmatched. The CDR3 is 17 residues long. The DNA of the CDR3 is TGTGCCAGTAGACGAACTAGCGGGAGGGACTCCTACAATGAGCAGTTCTTC. It is translated as CASRRTSGRDSYNEQFF.

V is TRBV4-3 and J is TRBJ2-7, with TRBD1 matching 8 bases. Germline values: CDR1 LGHNA, CDR2 YSLEER. The CDR3 spans 16 residues. Germline trimming cut 1 base from V and 0 bases from J; bases unmatched to any gene: 5. CDR3 DNA: TGCGCCAGCAGCCAAGTCGTTACAGGGGGCTCCTACGAGCAGTACTTC. It yields the protein CASSQVVTGGSYEQYF.

This clone was observed once. The chain carries TRBV18 and TRBJ2-1, with 12 bases aligning to TRBD2. Looked up from germline, CDR1 is KGHSH and CDR2 is LQKENI. The CDR3 contains 15 residues. J was trimmed by 6 bases and V by 3 bases; bases with no gene match: 3. The CDR3 nucleotides are TGTGCCAGCTCACCGGGGACTAGCGGGTCCAATGAGCAGTTCTTC. Translating gives CASSPGTSGSNEQFF.

The genes are TRBV9 and TRBJ1-1; D is unresolved. V was cut by 0 bases and J by 4 bases, with 25 bases left in between. The CDR3 spans 19 residues. In germline, CDR1 is SGDLS, CDR2 YYNGEE. CDR3 sequence reads: CASSVVSPFPGAGGTEAFF. CDR3 coding DNA: TGTGCCAGCAGCGTAGTTAGTCCCTTTCCGGGAGCCGGTGGCACTGAAGCTTTCTTT.

The genes are TRBV12-3 or TRBV12-4 and TRBJ1-2, with D hard to call. The CDR3 is 13 residues long. Trimming stripped 2 bases from V and 7 bases from J, with 11 bases between. The CDR3 DNA reads TGTGCCAGCAGTTTACTAGGAAGTCTTGGCTACACCTTC. Encoded protein: CASSLLGSLGYTF.

The V and J genes are TRBV19 and TRBJ2-3; TRBD2 matches 10 bases. Germline loops: CDR1 LNHDA, CDR2 SQIVND (reference sequence). The CDR3 sequence is 16 residues long. The V segment lost 1 base and the J segment 3 bases; nucleotides outside the gene matches: 4. CDR3 nucleotides: TGTGCCAGTAGTATAGCGGCTAGCGGGAGTACAGATACGCAGTATTTT. This translates into CASSIAASGSTDTQYF. The full variable domain, in which reference TRBV19 and TRBJ2-3 provide the parts outside the CDR3, is DGGITQSPKYLFRKEGQNVTLSCEQNLNHDAMYWYRQDPGQGLRLIYYSQIVNDFQKGDIAEGYSVSREKKESFPLTVTSAQKNPTAFYLCASSIAASGSTDTQYFGPGTRLTVL.

The rearrangement uses TRBV6-5 and TRBJ2-5, with D possibly being TRBD2 (5 bases). Trimming removed 8 bases from V and 4 bases from J, with 8 bases in between. Germline V gene lookup returns CDR1 MNHEY and CDR2 SVGAGI. The CDR3 consists of 11 residues. The CDR3 nucleotides read TGTGCCAGCGAAGGGAGAGAGACCCAGTACTTC. Its translation: CASEGRETQYF.

J is TRBJ2-7 and V is TRBV10-2; tentative D call: TRBD2 (7 bases). Trimming left V 6 bases short and J 6 bases short, with 12 bases between. Germline loops: CDR1 WSHSY, CDR2 SAAADI. The length of the CDR3 is 12 residues. CDR3 region: CASSSRGGEQYF. DNA of the CDR3: TGCGCCAGCAGCTCGAGGGGGGGCGAGCAGTACTTC.

For the CDR3, the DNA is TGTGCCAGCAGTGAAGGTCGAGGTTCGAGGCAGGGGAATCAGCCCCAGCATTTT. Its protein is CASSEGRGSRQGNQPQHF. The chain employs TRBV6-1 and TRBJ1-5; D is possibly TRBD1 (6 bases). The CDR3 sequence is 18 residues long. Trimming stripped 1 base from V and 4 bases from J, with 20 bases between. Germline V gene sequence: CDR1 MNHNS, CDR2 SASEGT.

The chain employs TRBV21-1 and TRBJ2-7; TRBD1, as called in the table, went unchecked against the DNA. TRBV21-1 is annotated as a pseudogene. The CDR3 runs to 17 residues. The CDR3 sequence: CASTDIKPGTGGYEQYF. DNA for the CDR3: TGTGCCAGCACCGACATCAAACCCGGGACAGGGGGCTACGAGCAGTACTTC.

The V and J genes are TRBV3-1 (or the pseudogene TRBV3-2) and TRBJ1-5; tentatively, D is TRBD1 (5 bases). The CDR3 has 15 amino acids. Germline CDR1 reads LGHDT; CDR2 reads YNNKEL (reference sequence). Trimming stripped 0 bases from V and 7 bases from J, with 13 bases between. In DNA, the CDR3 is TGTGCCAGCAGCCAAGATGGGGGAGGGCACCAGCCCCAGCATTTT. Amino acid sequence: CASSQDGGGHQPQHF.

The rearrangement joins TRBV5-1 to TRBJ1-5, with 9 bases fitting TRBD1. CDR1 is SGHRS and CDR2 is YFSETQ in the germline V gene. This CDR3 region has 19 residues. The junction had 11 bases not matched to a gene; V was cut back by 1 base and J by 0 bases. CDR3 sequence reads: CASSLWVPRQGDSNQPQHF. For the CDR3, the DNA is TGCGCCAGCAGCTTGTGGGTCCCGAGACAGGGGGATAGCAATCAGCCCCAGCATTTT.

This clone occurred a few times. This chain joins TRBV3-1 (or the pseudogene TRBV3-2) and TRBJ2-3; 10 nucleotides match TRBD2. The V gene end was trimmed by 0 bases and the J gene end by 3 bases; junction bases not matched to a gene: 6. Germline V gives CDR1 LGHDT, CDR2 YNNKEL (reference sequence). The CDR3 length is 17 residues. CDR3 nucleotide sequence: TGTGCCAGCAGCCAAGACCCGTCGGGACTAGCGACAGATACGCAGTATTTT. Encoded protein: CASSQDPSGLATDTQYF.

J is TRBJ1-5 and V is TRBV10-3; 9 positions agree with TRBD1. Germline V gene sequence: CDR1 ENHRY, CDR2 SYGVKD. The V gene end was trimmed by 6 bases and the J gene end by 6 bases; junction bases not matched to a gene: 9. This CDR3 is built from 15 residues. DNA of the CDR3: TGTGCCATCAGCGAGGGACAGGGCCGAGGTCAGCCCCAGCATTTT. This translates into CAISEGQGRGQPQHF.

This chain connects TRBV3-1 (or the pseudogene TRBV3-2) to TRBJ1-2; tentatively, D is TRBD1 (5 bases). Between the trimmed V and J ends, which lost 7 bases and 5 bases, there was a span of 17 bases. Germline loops: CDR1 LGHDT, CDR2 YNNKEL (reference sequence). This CDR3 spans 14 amino acids. The CDR3 coding sequence is TGTGCCAGCACCCCGACAGAGAGAAGGTATGGCTACACCTTC. Protein: CASTPTERRYGYTF.

The rearrangement joins TRBV6-5 to TRBJ2-7; 8 nucleotides match TRBD2. The junction had 7 bases not matched to a gene; V was cut back by 0 bases and J by 6 bases. The CDR3 loop spans 15 amino acids. The germline gives CDR1 MNHEY, CDR2 SVGAGI. As DNA, the CDR3 is TGTGCCAGCAGTTACTCAATCAGCGGGAGTCGCGAGCAGTACTTC. It is translated as CASSYSISGSREQYF.

V gene TRBV12-5 combines with J gene TRBJ1-1; 8 nucleotides agree with TRBD1. Trimming cost V 6 bases and J 9 bases; bases outside gene matches: 12. Germline CDR1 reads LGHNT; CDR2 reads FRNRAP. This CDR3 region has 14 residues. CDR3 in DNA: TGTGCTAGTGGGCCCCTGGCAGGACAGGGTAAAGCTTTCTTT. It codes for CASGPLAGQGKAFF.

This clone was recorded a few times. This specimen includes other DNA sequences encoding the same CDR3. The chain uses TRBV4-3 and TRBJ1-2; TRBD1 matches 11 bases. V lost 1 base to trimming and J lost 5 bases; unmatched junction nucleotides: 3. This CDR3 region has 15 residues. Germline V gene lookup returns CDR1 LGHNA and CDR2 YSLEER. This CDR3 reads CASSQGTGGAYGYTF. In nucleotides, the CDR3 is TGCGCCAGCAGCCAAGGGACAGGGGGCGCGTATGGCTACACCTTC.

This chain uses TRBV29-1 with TRBJ2-1; 7 nucleotides agree with TRBD2. CDR3 length: 13 residues. Germline V CDR1 and CDR2: SQVTM, ANQGSEA. The V and J ends lost 3 bases and 6 bases, in that order; junction bases with no gene match: 5. The CDR3 spells CSVDPGGINEQFF. In DNA, the CDR3 is TGCAGCGTTGACCCGGGAGGTATCAATGAGCAGTTCTTC.

The V gene is TRBV28, the J gene TRBJ2-7; D possibly corresponds to TRBD2 (7 bases). The CDR3 covers 16 residues. From germline, CDR1 is MDHEN and CDR2 SYDVKM. V shed 2 bases and J shed 0 bases, with 14 bases lying between them. CDR3 amino acids: CASSLGGARGSYEQYF. CDR3 nucleotides: TGTGCCAGCAGTTTAGGGGGGGCGAGGGGCTCCTACGAGCAGTACTTC.